This paragraph reports one TCR beta chain. This clone was seen more than once but under ten times. Its recognized antigen is unknown. No base-level quality is on record; no much larger clone is a single base apart. This sample stems from a study of shared clonotypes between healthy human individuals (dated by TCRdb to about 2020). Study-level background: The cohort included three men and two women between 18 and 49 years of age. The study deeply sequenced blood TCR repertoires of about 5 healthy adults to estimate repertoire size and the extent of clonotype sharing between individuals. To increase sequencing depth and limit assay-specific biases, TCR repertoire library preparation and sequencing were carried out by different laboratories using diverse techniques. For each donor, three plates each were used for CD4 naive and CD4 memory, two plates were used for CD8 naive, and one plate was used for CD8 memory. Each donor's leukapheresis produced roughly between roughly 0.94 and 9.5 billion PBMCs. Points the paper makes about the study in general: Across a few donors, around 5% of naive CD4, 3% to 3.5% of naive CD8, about 2.3% of memory CD4, and about 0.4% of memory CD8 clonotypes were shared. Clonotypes shared by all four sorted-subset donors showed higher generation probabilities than non-shared clonotypes. Naive subsets generally had larger estimated clonotype richness than memory subsets. Based on pairwise subsampling, the degree of clonotype sharing among donors was expected to be affected by sequencing depth. The small number of donors limited the genetic and exposure-history diversity represented. Even with the large sequencing depth, rarefaction of the sorted-subset datasets indicated that sequencing was incomplete. Sampling was restricted to blood, and TCR repertoires in tissue are likely to differ from TCR repertoires in blood.

Using the deep immunoSEQ assay, multiplex PCR amplified TCR CDR3 regions from genomic DNA. For each cell subset, the extracted genomic DNA was distributed evenly across all wells of several immunoSEQ 96-well plates, and each plate served as one replicate. For sorted subsets, each replicate PCR was loaded with 200 to 250 ng genomic DNA, equivalent to about 33,000 T cell genomes. Purified libraries were quantified with a Qubit 3.0 fluorometer, sized on a Bioanalyzer 2100, and re-quantified with the KAPA Library Quantification kit. Each immunoSEQ 96-well plate was sequenced on its own single-read 150-cycle Illumina NextSeq 550 flow cell. As for the original processing: Because only junctional sequences without quality scores were contained in the immunoSEQ output, filtering matching that applied to full-length reads could not be performed. Sequences were annotated with PyIR, a Python wrapper for IgBLAST v1.9, using IMGT germline references to assign V/J genes and CDR3. Reads were filtered out if the reads had weak V/J assignments (E-value above 1e-6), no CDR3, stop codons, out-of-frame junctions, or ambiguous translated residues. V3J clonotypes were defined as sequences sharing an identical inferred V gene, J gene, and CDR3 amino acid sequence. To compute the percentage overlap between repertoires, the number of shared unique clonotypes was divided by the size of the smaller repertoire. Three approaches were used to assess repertoire richness: RTK rarefaction, the Chao1 estimator, and Recon v2.1 estimates of unobserved clonotypes. OLGA was used to compute generation probabilities for all TCRbeta clonotypes that the gDNA method yielded from four donors. TCRdb obtained this table from immuneACCESS and retained in-frame rearrangements with V and J assigned. These tables miss some clones; where compared with another copy, unresolved V genes account for less than half of the shortfall, and the remainder is unexplained. V and J calls and clone size are copied from that table; D and trimming were computed from the DNA. The sample data list a few hundred thousand clones, and approximately 97% of these were observed just once. More than 0.3% of the sample rests with the top ten.

Inclusive of the bounding cysteine and phenylalanine, the CDR3 is 14 residues long. Just CDR3 DNA is preserved here, 42 bases in frame from base 1. Per the germline V gene, MNHNS is the CDR1 and SASEGT is the CDR2. V is shortened by 6 bases, J by 1 base, and the region joining them spans 9 bases. The donors were healthy, HIV-negative adults with no recently reported acute infections or vaccinations. Every donor was a Caucasian adult living in Nashville, Tennessee, USA. The CD8 memory samples were a combination of magnetically selected CD45RO+ cells and CCR7-negative CD45RA+ effector memory (TemRA) cells. After blood collection by leukapheresis, PBMCs were isolated using Ficoll-Histopaque density gradient centrifugation and then cryopreserved in the vapor phase of liquid nitrogen. Analytical flow cytometry was used to check the purity and quantity of each magnetically sorted T cell population. Genomic DNA was isolated from every sorted fraction and measured by UV absorbance on a Nanodrop 2000c.

This TCR was sampled from a man aged 25 to 45 in good health. Sequenced: memory CD8+ T cells sorted from blood. This sample's cell subset or site label indicates: CD45RO+ cells pooled with CCR7-negative TemRA cells. The sequence joins TRBV6-1 to TRBJ2-2; the D segment might be TRBD1 or TRBD2, since each matches 6 bases. Here is the DNA: TGTGCCAGCAGGAAGGGGGGGAACACCGGGGAGCTGTTTTTT. Its amino acids are CASRKGGNTGELFF.